Given below is one T cell receptor (beta chain) in context. This clonotype turned up a few times. Its target antigen remains unknown. Per-base qualities were not stored, and no clone one base away is much larger. This sample is drawn from a study of CD8 T cells in ankylosing spondylitis (dated by TCRdb to the late 2010s). Background on the whole study: To find TCR variants linked to disease, the study profiled T cell receptor beta repertoires in ankylosing spondylitis patients and healthy donors. In total, the full study cohort was made up of about 99 healthy donors and some 26 ankylosing spondylitis patients. Peripheral blood was sampled, and synovial fluid was additionally collected from ankylosing spondylitis patients. Study-wide findings and limitations: In peripheral blood, the disease-linked clones were found at relatively low frequencies and had a CD8+ phenotype. Some of the motif variants had been reported before in the synovial fluid and blood of reactive arthritis patients, a finding that suggests common disease-initiation mechanisms. The disease-linked clones were reported as significantly enriched in matched synovial fluid samples from ankylosing spondylitis patients. A TCR beta motif made up of eight highly homologous amino acid variants appeared to be characteristic of blood from ankylosing spondylitis patients.

Sequencer: Illumina HiSeq 2500. TCR beta libraries were prepared by quantitative 5'-RACE with molecular barcodes. The original pipeline was this. To identify disease-linked TCR variants, a new computational method was used, one built on a probabilistic model of VDJ rearrangement. TCRdb's own reprocessing of the public reads used fastp at Q25 and MiXCR and kept productive beta chains. Rows are combined by CDR3 protein, so each entry shows the most common genes and DNA. The V and J calls follow TCRdb's processing rather than the paper's. The sample table lists 200,000 to 250,000 distinct CDR3 sequences, 18% of them with a count of one. Roughly 46% of the sample comes from the top ten. The sequence was collected from a male donor with ankylosing spondylitis. Sequenced input: blood, either unsorted or a sorted T cell fraction (not recorded which).

CDR3 protein: CASSEGQGFPYEQYF. The DNA is TGCGCCAGCAGCGAGGGACAGGGATTCCCCTACGAGCAGTACTTC. The rearrangement combines TRBV4-1 with TRBJ2-7, with TRBD1 identical over 9 junction bases. The CDR3 sequence holds 15 residues, the cysteine and phenylalanine included. The retained sequence is limited to the CDR3, 45 bases, with the frame set at the first base. V is pruned by 5 bases and J by 2 bases, leaving 7 bases of the junction without a gene match. The germline V gene supplies CDR1 MGHRA and CDR2 YSYEKL.